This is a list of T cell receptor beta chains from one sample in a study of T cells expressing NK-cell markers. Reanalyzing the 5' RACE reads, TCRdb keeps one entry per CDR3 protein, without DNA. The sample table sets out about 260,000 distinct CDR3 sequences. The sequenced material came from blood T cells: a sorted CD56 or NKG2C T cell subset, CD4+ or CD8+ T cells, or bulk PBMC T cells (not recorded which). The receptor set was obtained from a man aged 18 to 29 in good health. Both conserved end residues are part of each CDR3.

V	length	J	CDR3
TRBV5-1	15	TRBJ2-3	CASSLRLAGTDTQYF
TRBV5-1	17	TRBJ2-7	CASSLLWDSGISYEQYF
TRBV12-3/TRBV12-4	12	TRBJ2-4	CASSVQENIQYF
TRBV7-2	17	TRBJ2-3	CASTPSPGRRATDTQYF
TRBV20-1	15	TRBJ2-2	CSASGTGGASGELFF
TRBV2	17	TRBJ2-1	CASSERSSGSLSGEQFF
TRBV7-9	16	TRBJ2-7	CASSLALAGVSYEQYF
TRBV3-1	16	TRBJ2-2	CASSQEMRRYTGELFF
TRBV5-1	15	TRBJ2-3	CASSPLGPSTDTQYF
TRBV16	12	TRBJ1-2	CASSQGTDGYTF
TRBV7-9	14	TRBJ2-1	CASSTGTGYNEQFF
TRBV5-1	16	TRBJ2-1	CASSFRIARSYNEQFF
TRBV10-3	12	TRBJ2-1	CAISMRVGEQFF
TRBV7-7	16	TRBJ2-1	CASSEGAGTGASEVFF
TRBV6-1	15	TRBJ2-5	CASRLSGSLQETQYF
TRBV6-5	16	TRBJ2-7	CASSYSWVGTTYEQYF
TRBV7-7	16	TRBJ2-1	CASSLGLARAMNEQFF
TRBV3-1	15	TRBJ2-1	CASSQGGRGFGEQFF
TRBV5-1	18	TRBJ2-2	CASSFGTLAGDNTGELFF
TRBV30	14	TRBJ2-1	CAWKRDRVSNEQFF
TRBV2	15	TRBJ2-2	CASNPLAENTGELFF
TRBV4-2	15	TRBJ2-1	CASSQEGTSGNEQFF
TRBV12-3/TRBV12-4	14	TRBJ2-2	CASSFSTGSGELFF
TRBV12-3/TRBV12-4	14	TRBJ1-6	CASRRGQRNSPLHF
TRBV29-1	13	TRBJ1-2	CSGEDAPLGGYTF
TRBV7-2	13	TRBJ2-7	CASSSRMDYEQYF
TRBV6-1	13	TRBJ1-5	CAHSGFQGQPQHF
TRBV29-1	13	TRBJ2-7	CSVAWTSPYEQYF
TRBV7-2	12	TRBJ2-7	CASSATLYEQYF
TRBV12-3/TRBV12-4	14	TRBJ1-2	CASSLLTGYYGYTF
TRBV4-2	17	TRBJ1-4	CASSKNGGASANEKLFF
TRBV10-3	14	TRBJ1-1	CAISAGVMNTEAFF
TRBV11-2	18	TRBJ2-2	CASSQIHRLGPNTGELFF
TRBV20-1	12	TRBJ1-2	CSARGQDYGYTF
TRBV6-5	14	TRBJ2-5	CASRAATSRETQYF
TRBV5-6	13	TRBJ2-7	CASSLRQGYEQYF
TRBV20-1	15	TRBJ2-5	CSARNPGVGEETQYF
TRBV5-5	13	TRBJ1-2	CASSYRDSRGYTF
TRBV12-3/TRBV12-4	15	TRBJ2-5	CASSSRTGTLETQYF
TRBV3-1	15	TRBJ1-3	CASSQAPLTGNTIYF
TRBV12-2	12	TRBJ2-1	CASRLGYNEQFF
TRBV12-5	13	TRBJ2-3	CASGSSGRDTQYF
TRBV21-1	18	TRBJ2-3	CASSKPHRGRAFTDTQYF
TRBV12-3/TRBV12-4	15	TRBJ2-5	CASSPFAGVIKTQYF
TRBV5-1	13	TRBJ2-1	CASTPSLGNEQFF
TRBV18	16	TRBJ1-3	CASSPRTGVSGNTIYF
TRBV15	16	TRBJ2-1	CATNFLAGDSYNEQFF
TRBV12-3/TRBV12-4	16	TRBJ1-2	CASSLVSGQGRYGYTF
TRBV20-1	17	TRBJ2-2	CSASGTFGQGNTGELFF